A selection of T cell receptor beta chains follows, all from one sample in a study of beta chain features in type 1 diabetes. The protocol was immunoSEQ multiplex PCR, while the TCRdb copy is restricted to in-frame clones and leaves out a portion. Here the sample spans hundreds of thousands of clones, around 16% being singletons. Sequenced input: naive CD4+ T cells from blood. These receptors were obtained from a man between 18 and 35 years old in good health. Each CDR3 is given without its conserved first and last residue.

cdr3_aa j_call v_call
ASSLSGVQETQY TRBJ2-5 TRBV5-4
ASSLTGTHQPQH TRBJ1-5 TRBV5-1
ASKGGYGQRSTEAF TRBJ1-1 TRBV25-1
AISPLVYTGELF TRBJ2-2 TRBV10-3
ASSFQGSSGNTIY TRBJ1-3 TRBV28
AISGSLAAGPSSEYNEQF TRBJ2-1 TRBV10-3
ASSLGLRSSYEQY TRBJ2-7 TRBV5-1
ASSQWPVRADTQY TRBJ2-3 TRBV4-1
AWSQSLHPTTDTQY TRBJ2-3 TRBV30
ASSLSGYEQY TRBJ2-7 TRBV11-3
ASCAYNEQF TRBJ2-1 TRBV19
ASSVDGNSYEQY TRBJ2-7 TRBV9
ATSRDLTVLAETQY TRBJ2-5 TRBV15
ASSLSGFGSSYNSPLH TRBJ1-6 TRBV27
ASSQVYGAPYEQY TRBJ2-7 TRBV4-3
ATSGGSTNEQF TRBJ2-1 TRBV5-1
ASSPWGGRRNTEAF TRBJ1-1 TRBV27
ASSFGIKETQY TRBJ2-5 TRBV9
ASRAGGPNPHEQF TRBJ2-1 TRBV7-8
ASSLTEGSQPQH TRBJ1-5 TRBV5-1
ASSQDPTPGIGSDTQY TRBJ2-3 TRBV4-3
ASPWGRPDTFYYEQY TRBJ2-7 TRBV28
ASSPEGSNQPQH TRBJ1-5 TRBV18
SVSDGTGGSTDTQY TRBJ2-3 TRBV29-1
ASSLGVMGQVEKLF TRBJ1-4 TRBV5-4
ASIFGASGTGELF TRBJ2-2 TRBV7-9
ASSPGVSTDTQY TRBJ2-3 TRBV18
SINPTGLNTEAF TRBJ1-1 TRBV29-1
ASSQDAGTNNEQF TRBJ2-1 TRBV4-2
ASSGGLQETQY TRBJ2-5 TRBV18
ASSERSYNEQF TRBJ2-1 TRBV9
AIRRPSGSSRELF TRBJ2-2 TRBV10-3
ASSQPTSRYEQY TRBJ2-7 TRBV4-1
ASSPRGGGYNSPLH TRBJ1-6 TRBV19
ASSLQSNSPLH TRBJ1-6 TRBV7-2
ASQRQTSNEKLF TRBJ1-4 TRBV2
ASSRGLADEQF TRBJ2-1 TRBV7-3